This entry describes one T cell receptor beta chain. The data originate from a study of cytotoxic CD8 clonotypes in ibrutinib-treated CLL. Profiled with immunoSEQ multiplex PCR; TCRdb holds only in-frame clones, not every one. The sample lists about 200,000 clones; 75% to 85% were seen once. This TCR was recovered from a human donor with chronic lymphocytic leukemia. The sample was PBMCs, taken after 12 months of ibrutinib treatment.

In DNA form, the CDR3 reads TGTGCCAGCAGCTTACCTGGGACAGGGAACACTGAAGCTTTCTTT. This codes for CASSLPGTGNTEAFF. The genes are TRBV11-2 and TRBJ1-1, with 8 bases that match TRBD1. The CDR3 contains 15 residues. Germline assignment: CDR1 SGHAT and CDR2 FQNNGV. Trimming removed 2 bases from V and 1 base from J; junction bases left unmatched: 3. The full variable domain, rest sourced from reference TRBV11-2 and TRBJ1-1, is EAGVAQSPRYKIIEKRQSVAFWCNPISGHATLYWYQQILGQGPKLLIQFQNNGVVDDSQLPKDRFSAERLKGVDSTLKIQPAKLEDSAVYLCASSLPGTGNTEAFFGQGTRLTVV.